This T cell receptor beta chain emerged from a study of cytomegalovirus exposure and HLA in healthy donors. On the study more broadly: Researchers found that more than 70% of about 400 genotyped donors fell within the Caucasian-associated ancestry cluster. The study's findings and limits: When the data were analyzed later, several of the most significant clusters appeared to be linked to common viral pathogens.

Trimming pared 3 bases from V and 7 bases from J, leaving 7 bases between. This CDR3 is built from 12 residues. The germline gives CDR1 GTSNPN, CDR2 SVGIG (reference sequence). On this clone: Its antigen is unidentified.

Primers included in the PCR were 60 Vbeta and 13 Jbeta primers. Profiling relied on immunoSEQ multiplex PCR, and the TCRdb table lists in-frame clones only, not all of them. The table lists some 110,000 clones, around two thirds of them singletons. Input material: PBMCs. The sequence came from a woman in her 40s in good health and CMV-seropositive. The chain joins TRBV30 to TRBJ1-6; D is uncertain. CDR3 residues: CAWSRENSPLHF. The CDR3 coding sequence is TGTGCCTGGAGCCGGGAGAATTCACCCCTCCACTTT.